These T cell receptor beta chains were read from a single sample in a study of glioma-infiltrating T cells. TCRdb processed the multiplex PCR reads anew with MiXCR; each CDR3 protein has one entry. The table has tens of thousands of distinct CDR3 sequences, 20% to 25% seen once. Sequenced: glioma tissue, nonneoplastic brain tissue, or PBMCs (not recorded which). The source is a human donor with low-grade glioma or glioblastoma, undergoing nonglioma brain surgery, or in good health (not recorded which). Both conserved end residues are part of each CDR3. The D gene is left open where the match is weak. For some rows the clone size is stated as once, few or many, or as a class when expanded; others skip it.

v_call: TRBV6-1; clone_size: many; d_call: -; j_call: TRBJ1-5; cdr3_aa: CASRKDRVNQPQHF; cdr3_nt: TGTGCCAGCAGAAAAGACAGAGTAAATCAGCCCCAGCATTTT
v_call: TRBV27; clone_size: many; d_call: -; j_call: TRBJ2-5; cdr3_aa: CASSLSYGETQYF; cdr3_nt: TGTGCCAGCAGTTTATCGTACGGGGAGACCCAGTACTTC
v_call: TRBV29-1; clone_size: many; d_call: TRBD1; j_call: TRBJ1-1; cdr3_aa: CSVTGDGVTEAFF; cdr3_nt: TGCAGCGTTACAGGGGATGGGGTCACTGAAGCTTTCTTT
v_call: TRBV7-8; clone_size: many; d_call: TRBD2; j_call: TRBJ2-3; cdr3_aa: CASSLVGRGAPTDTQYF; cdr3_nt: TGTGCCAGCAGCTTAGTCGGGCGGGGGGCCCCCACAGATACGCAGTATTTT
v_call: TRBV5-1; clone_size: -; d_call: -; j_call: TRBJ2-7; cdr3_aa: CASSLAAGAQYEQYF; cdr3_nt: TGCGCCAGCAGCTTGGCGGCTGGGGCGCAGTACGAGCAGTACTTC
v_call: TRBV7-2; clone_size: many; d_call: TRBD2; j_call: TRBJ2-3; cdr3_aa: CASSRLGLASTDTQYF; cdr3_nt: TGTGCCAGCAGCCGCCTCGGACTAGCCTCCACAGATACGCAGTATTTT
v_call: TRBV29-1; clone_size: many; d_call: -; j_call: TRBJ2-7; cdr3_aa: CSVEGTSDGKGEQYF; cdr3_nt: TGCAGCGTTGAAGGTACTAGTGATGGGAAGGGCGAGCAGTACTTC
v_call: TRBV7-2; clone_size: many; d_call: TRBD2; j_call: TRBJ2-3; cdr3_aa: CASSPRAGGKDTQYF; cdr3_nt: TGTGCCAGCAGCCCGCGCGCGGGGGGGAAAGATACGCAGTATTTT
v_call: TRBV12-3/TRBV12-4; clone_size: -; d_call: -; j_call: TRBJ2-7; cdr3_aa: CASSLGTASSYEQYF; cdr3_nt: TGTGCCAGCAGTTTGGGGACTGCAAGCTCCTACGAGCAGTACTTC
v_call: TRBV6-4; clone_size: many; d_call: -; j_call: TRBJ1-1; cdr3_aa: CASRERELNTEAFF; cdr3_nt: TGTGCCAGCAGAGAACGGGAGTTAAACACTGAAGCTTTCTTT
v_call: TRBV5-5; clone_size: -; d_call: -; j_call: TRBJ2-3; cdr3_aa: CASSLGPPVGTDTQYF; cdr3_nt: TGCGCCAGCAGCTTGGGCCCCCCAGTGGGCACAGATACGCAGTATTTT
v_call: TRBV19; clone_size: -; d_call: TRBD2; j_call: TRBJ2-7; cdr3_aa: CASQAGGGPGYEQYF; cdr3_nt: TGTGCCTCCCAGGCCGGGGGGGGCCCGGGGTACGAGCAGTACTTC
v_call: TRBV20-1; clone_size: many; d_call: TRBD2; j_call: TRBJ2-1; cdr3_aa: CSARGTSSNEQFF; cdr3_nt: TGCAGTGCTAGAGGGACTAGCAGCAATGAGCAGTTCTTC
v_call: TRBV5-4; clone_size: -; d_call: TRBD1; j_call: TRBJ1-1; cdr3_aa: CASSLGQGIRTEAFF; cdr3_nt: TGTGCCAGCAGCCTCGGACAGGGAATCCGAACTGAAGCTTTCTTT
v_call: TRBV3-1; clone_size: many; d_call: -; j_call: TRBJ1-5; cdr3_aa: CASSQGTVGNQPQHF; cdr3_nt: TGTGCCAGCAGCCAAGGGACAGTAGGCAATCAGCCCCAGCATTTT
v_call: TRBV2; clone_size: many; d_call: TRBD2; j_call: TRBJ2-1; cdr3_aa: CASSDTSGSYNEQFF; cdr3_nt: TGTGCCAGCAGTGATACTAGCGGCTCCTACAATGAGCAGTTCTTC
v_call: TRBV20-1; clone_size: many; d_call: TRBD1; j_call: TRBJ2-7; cdr3_aa: CSASDRVYEQYF; cdr3_nt: TGCAGTGCTTCGGACAGGGTTTACGAGCAGTACTTC
v_call: TRBV2; clone_size: many; d_call: TRBD2; j_call: TRBJ2-7; cdr3_aa: CASSGTSAAYEQYF; cdr3_nt: TGTGCCAGCAGTGGGACTAGCGCAGCCTACGAGCAGTACTTC
v_call: TRBV6-1; clone_size: many; d_call: -; j_call: TRBJ1-5; cdr3_aa: CASSTGRRNQPQHF; cdr3_nt: TGTGCCAGCAGCACGGGACGGCGCAATCAGCCCCAGCATTTT
v_call: TRBV6-1; clone_size: few; d_call: TRBD1; j_call: TRBJ2-5; cdr3_aa: CASSSGGRQTQYF; cdr3_nt: TGTGCCAGCAGCTCAGGGGGCAGACAGACCCAGTACTTC
v_call: TRBV11-3; clone_size: few; d_call: TRBD2; j_call: TRBJ2-6; cdr3_aa: CASSPGLAGDSGANVLTF; cdr3_nt: TGTGCCAGCAGCCCTGGGCTAGCGGGGGACTCTGGGGCCAACGTCCTGACTTTC
v_call: TRBV12-3/TRBV12-4; clone_size: -; d_call: TRBD2; j_call: TRBJ2-1; cdr3_aa: CASSYPGGPGDEQFF; cdr3_nt: TGTGCCAGCAGTTACCCGGGAGGGCCGGGAGATGAGCAGTTCTTC
v_call: TRBV19; clone_size: many; d_call: TRBD2; j_call: TRBJ2-3; cdr3_aa: CASSSNGLATDTQYF; cdr3_nt: TGTGCCAGTAGTAGTAACGGACTAGCGACAGATACGCAGTATTTT
v_call: TRBV11-2; clone_size: many; d_call: -; j_call: TRBJ2-3; cdr3_aa: CASSLVGTTSTDTQYF; cdr3_nt: TGTGCCAGCAGCTTAGTGGGGACAACTAGCACAGATACGCAGTATTTT
v_call: TRBV19; clone_size: few; d_call: -; j_call: TRBJ1-2; cdr3_aa: CASSMGAGVSSGYTF; cdr3_nt: TGTGCCAGTAGTATGGGTGCAGGGGTTAGTTCTGGCTACACCTTC
v_call: TRBV12-3/TRBV12-4; clone_size: -; d_call: TRBD2; j_call: TRBJ2-3; cdr3_aa: CASSTSGGPDTQYF; cdr3_nt: TGTGCCAGCAGTACTAGCGGGGGACCAGATACGCAGTATTTT
v_call: TRBV5-6; clone_size: -; d_call: -; j_call: TRBJ2-4; cdr3_aa: CASSIWEAPNIQYF; cdr3_nt: TGTGCCAGCAGCATCTGGGAGGCCCCAAACATTCAGTACTTC
v_call: TRBV27; clone_size: many; d_call: -; j_call: TRBJ2-3; cdr3_aa: CASSFLWGSTDTQYF; cdr3_nt: TGTGCCAGCAGTTTCCTATGGGGAAGCACAGATACGCAGTATTTT
v_call: TRBV30; clone_size: -; d_call: -; j_call: TRBJ2-5; cdr3_aa: CAWSPRRQETQYF; cdr3_nt: TGTGCCTGGAGCCCCAGGCGACAAGAGACCCAGTACTTC
v_call: TRBV18; clone_size: many; d_call: -; j_call: TRBJ2-5; cdr3_aa: CASSPGQKETQYF; cdr3_nt: TGTGCCAGCTCACCAGGACAGAAAGAGACCCAGTACTTC
v_call: TRBV12-3/TRBV12-4; clone_size: few; d_call: TRBD1; j_call: TRBJ1-2; cdr3_aa: CASRHYKDRGDYGYTF; cdr3_nt: TGTGCCAGCAGACATTATAAAGACAGGGGGGACTATGGCTACACCTTC
v_call: TRBV6-6; clone_size: few; d_call: -; j_call: TRBJ2-7; cdr3_aa: CASSYLNEQYF; cdr3_nt: TGTGCCAGCAGTTACTTAAACGAGCAGTACTTC
v_call: TRBV6-1; clone_size: many; d_call: TRBD1; j_call: TRBJ2-2; cdr3_aa: CASLGQTNTGELFF; cdr3_nt: TGTGCCAGCCTGGGACAGACGAACACCGGGGAGCTGTTTTTT
v_call: TRBV19; clone_size: few; d_call: -; j_call: TRBJ1-2; cdr3_aa: CASSSGALGYGYTF; cdr3_nt: TGTGCCAGTAGTTCAGGGGCCCTTGGCTATGGCTACACCTTC
v_call: TRBV2; clone_size: many; d_call: -; j_call: TRBJ1-1; cdr3_aa: CASKDSRDTEAFF; cdr3_nt: TGTGCCAGCAAGGACTCCCGCGACACTGAAGCTTTCTTT
v_call: TRBV12-3/TRBV12-4; clone_size: many; d_call: -; j_call: TRBJ1-5; cdr3_aa: CASSHGREQPQHF; cdr3_nt: TGTGCCAGCAGTCACGGGAGGGAGCAGCCCCAGCATTTT
v_call: TRBV20-1; clone_size: many; d_call: TRBD1; j_call: TRBJ1-4; cdr3_aa: CSATELGDSTNEKLFF; cdr3_nt: TGCAGTGCTACTGAGTTAGGGGACAGCACTAATGAAAAACTGTTTTTT
v_call: TRBV19; clone_size: many; d_call: -; j_call: TRBJ1-5; cdr3_aa: CASTGGDQPQHF; cdr3_nt: TGTGCCAGTACGGGAGGGGATCAGCCCCAGCATTTT
v_call: TRBV15; clone_size: many; d_call: -; j_call: TRBJ1-1; cdr3_aa: CATRTVNTEAFF; cdr3_nt: TGTGCCACCAGGACAGTGAACACTGAAGCTTTCTTT
v_call: TRBV12-3/TRBV12-4; clone_size: few; d_call: TRBD1; j_call: TRBJ1-1; cdr3_aa: CASGPLQGAVATEAFF; cdr3_nt: TGTGCCAGTGGACCACTACAGGGGGCGGTAGCCACTGAAGCTTTCTTT
v_call: TRBV10-1; clone_size: many; d_call: -; j_call: TRBJ1-1; cdr3_aa: CASSEEPNTEAFF; cdr3_nt: TGCGCCAGCAGTGAGGAACCGAACACTGAAGCTTTCTTT
v_call: TRBV2; clone_size: many; d_call: -; j_call: TRBJ2-1; cdr3_aa: CASSVTYPYNEQFF; cdr3_nt: TGTGCCAGCAGTGTAACCTATCCCTACAATGAGCAGTTCTTC
v_call: TRBV27; clone_size: many; d_call: -; j_call: TRBJ1-2; cdr3_aa: CASSQYGTQGYTF; cdr3_nt: TGTGCCAGCAGTCAGTACGGGACGCAGGGCTACACCTTC
v_call: TRBV6-2/TRBV6-3; clone_size: -; d_call: TRBD2; j_call: TRBJ2-5; cdr3_aa: CASTPGLAGETQYF; cdr3_nt: TGTGCCAGCACCCCAGGACTAGCGGGAGAGACCCAGTACTTC
v_call: TRBV7-2; clone_size: many; d_call: -; j_call: TRBJ1-2; cdr3_aa: CASSLGGAPDYGYTF; cdr3_nt: TGTGCCAGCAGCCTAGGTGGGGCGCCGGACTATGGCTACACCTTC
v_call: TRBV18; clone_size: many; d_call: -; j_call: TRBJ2-3; cdr3_aa: CASSPTQGTDTQYF; cdr3_nt: TGTGCCAGCTCACCAACACAGGGCACAGATACGCAGTATTTT
v_call: TRBV4-1; clone_size: many; d_call: TRBD2; j_call: TRBJ2-1; cdr3_aa: CASSQDYERGYNEQFF; cdr3_nt: TGCGCCAGCAGCCAAGATTATGAGCGGGGCTACAATGAGCAGTTCTTC
v_call: TRBV19; clone_size: -; d_call: TRBD2; j_call: TRBJ2-1; cdr3_aa: CASSWTRGISYNEQFF; cdr3_nt: TGTGCCAGTAGCTGGACTAGGGGTATCTCCTACAATGAGCAGTTCTTC
v_call: TRBV5-1; clone_size: once; d_call: TRBD2; j_call: TRBJ2-5; cdr3_aa: CASSLGGLVQETQYF; cdr3_nt: TGCGCCAGCAGCTTGGGTGGACTAGTCCAAGAGACCCAGTACTTC
v_call: TRBV20-1; clone_size: medium-sized; d_call: -; j_call: TRBJ1-1; cdr3_aa: CSAPRPLGTEAFF; cdr3_nt: TGCAGTGCTCCACGCCCCTTGGGCACTGAAGCTTTCTTT
v_call: TRBV27; clone_size: many; d_call: -; j_call: TRBJ1-5; cdr3_aa: CASSPYGLGSNQPQHF; cdr3_nt: TGTGCCAGCAGCCCTTATGGGTTGGGGAGCAATCAGCCCCAGCATTTT
v_call: TRBV3-1; clone_size: many; d_call: TRBD2; j_call: TRBJ2-1; cdr3_aa: CASSHTGLASDNEQFF; cdr3_nt: TGTGCCAGCAGCCACACGGGACTAGCATCGGACAATGAGCAGTTCTTC
v_call: TRBV7-9; clone_size: many; d_call: TRBD2; j_call: TRBJ2-5; cdr3_aa: CASGVSGSKQETQYF; cdr3_nt: TGTGCCAGCGGGGTAAGCGGGAGCAAACAAGAGACCCAGTACTTC
v_call: TRBV7-9; clone_size: many; d_call: -; j_call: TRBJ2-7; cdr3_aa: CASSRSRTGEQYF; cdr3_nt: TGTGCCAGCAGCCGTAGTAGGACGGGCGAGCAGTACTTC
v_call: TRBV19; clone_size: -; d_call: -; j_call: TRBJ1-2; cdr3_aa: CASTLSGGRNYGYTF; cdr3_nt: TGTGCCAGTACCCTGTCTGGGGGGAGGAACTATGGCTACACCTTC
v_call: TRBV15; clone_size: many; d_call: -; j_call: TRBJ1-5; cdr3_aa: CATSSQTRKQPQHF; cdr3_nt: TGTGCCACCAGCAGTCAAACAAGAAAGCAGCCCCAGCATTTT
v_call: TRBV11-2; clone_size: few; d_call: TRBD2; j_call: TRBJ2-1; cdr3_aa: CASLPAGNNEQFF; cdr3_nt: TGTGCCAGCCTACCAGCGGGAAACAATGAGCAGTTCTTC
v_call: TRBV20-1; clone_size: many; d_call: -; j_call: TRBJ2-7; cdr3_aa: CSARGSQFSYEQYF; cdr3_nt: TGCAGTGCTAGAGGATCGCAGTTCTCCTACGAGCAGTACTTC
v_call: TRBV5-4; clone_size: -; d_call: -; j_call: TRBJ1-2; cdr3_aa: CASSGGTGGVYGYTF; cdr3_nt: TGTGCCAGCAGCGGCGGGACGGGGGGAGTCTATGGCTACACCTTC
v_call: TRBV20-1; clone_size: many; d_call: -; j_call: TRBJ1-3; cdr3_aa: CSARVGSGNTIYF; cdr3_nt: TGCAGTGCTAGAGTGGGGTCTGGAAACACCATATATTTT